What follows are 5 T cell receptor beta chains derived from one specimen sequenced in a study of blood T cell repertoires in COVID-19. Data came from immunoSEQ multiplex PCR; TCRdb stores just in-frame clones and leaves some out. The sample holds 260,000 or so clones, 84% seen once. Sequences were obtained from peripheral blood. These receptor sequences come from a human donor in a cohort sampled during active COVID-19.

The chain joins TRBV29-1 to TRBJ2-1; 7 positions agree with TRBD2. V was clipped by 7 bases and J by 6 bases; unmatched bases: 15. The germline V gene has CDR1 SQVTM and CDR2 ANQGSEA. This CDR3 contains 15 residues. The CDR3 region has the DNA TGCAGCGCTAGACTAGCAGGACCCCTCGGCAATGAGCAGTTCTTC. Residues: CSARLAGPLGNEQFF.

This clone has only one observation. This chain connects TRBV6-5 to TRBJ1-5; TRBD1 matches 8 bases. V lost 7 bases and J lost 9; bases outside the gene matches: 8. The CDR3 is 13 amino acids. Germline CDR1 and CDR2: MNHEY and SVGAGI. CDR3 sequence (DNA): TGTGCCAGCATGGGGACAGGACCTTCGCCCCAGCATTTT. Its protein product is CASMGTGPSPQHF.

The CDR3 nucleotides are TGTGCCAGCAGCTTAGCGACAGGGGGCACCGGGGAGCTGTTTTTT. The encoded protein is CASSLATGGTGELFF. The rearrangement uses TRBV11-3 and TRBJ2-2; 9 bases line up with TRBD1. The CDR3 sequence is 15 residues long. Germline CDR1 SGHNT, CDR2 YENEEA. J lost 4 bases, V lost 1 base, and 1 base had no gene match.

The V and J genes are TRBV7-9 and TRBJ2-5; D is undetermined. The CDR3 totals 12 residues. Per the germline V gene, CDR1 is SEHNR and CDR2 is FQNEAQ (reference sequence). Deletions cut 1 base from V and 7 bases from J, with 7 bases between. In DNA form, the CDR3 reads TGTGCCAGCAGCTTAGACCCGCGGACCCAGTACTTC. Its translation: CASSLDPRTQYF.

This clone was picked up a small number of times. The CDR3 reads CSAKQGTADTQYF. CDR3 in DNA: TGCAGCGCTAAACAGGGAACGGCAGATACGCAGTATTTT. This chain links TRBV29-1 with TRBJ2-3, with D tentatively TRBD1 (6 bases). Deletions cut 7 bases from V and 4 bases from J, with 15 bases between. There are 13 residues in the CDR3. Germline V gives CDR1 SQVTM, CDR2 ANQGSEA.